The TCR beta chain under discussion was sequenced for a study of naive CD8 T cells in extremely preterm neonates. Some clones are missing from TCRdb's copy, which holds only in-frame ones; the method was immunoSEQ multiplex PCR. The sample lists 3,500 to 4,500 clones, around 98% occurring once. General study results and limits: Compared with older groups, preterm CDR3s were shorter, with fewer N additions and less trimming.

Regarding this clone: Antigen specificity is unknown.

The sample comprised naive CD8+ T cells from blood. The clonotype originates from a human donor in good health.

The CDR3 region has the DNA TGTGCCAGCAGCCAAGGTGAGGGAGGGGTAGATCATAGCAATCAGCCCCAGCATTTT. Its protein is CASSQGEGGVDHSNQPQHF. The genes are TRBV4-2 and TRBJ1-5; perhaps TRBD1 as D (5 bases). The V end was cut by 1 base, the J end by 0 bases, with 19 bases between. This CDR3 spans 19 amino acids. From germline, CDR1 is LGHNA and CDR2 YNFKEQ.